A single sample gave rise to the 14 T cell receptor beta chains below, sequenced in a study of OX40 agonist ivuxolimab in advanced cancers. Data came from immunoSEQ multiplex PCR; TCRdb stores just in-frame clones and leaves some out. This table holds roughly 89,000 clones, roughly four fifths found once. Sequencing was performed on CD4+ or CD8+ T cells sorted from blood, taken in a trial of the OX40 agonist ivuxolimab. These receptors were taken from an adult with an advanced solid tumor such as melanoma, head and neck, liver or kidney cancer.

The chain joins TRBV28 to TRBJ2-7; no definite D call. Per germline, CDR1 MDHEN and CDR2 SYDVKM. The CDR3 covers 14 residues. V lost 6 bases and J lost 5, with 17 bases in between. The CDR3: CASSLDVSPHEQYF. CDR3 nucleotide sequence: TGTGCCAGCAGCCTTGATGTTAGTCCACACGAGCAGTACTTC.

The chain couples TRBV19 to TRBJ1-1; D not certain. V was trimmed by 5 bases and J by 6 bases, leaving 13 bases between them. The V gene's germline CDR1 is LNHDA and CDR2 SQIVND (reference sequence). CDR3 length: 13 residues. The CDR3 nucleotides read TGTGCCAGTAGTCCCCTCCAACCCGCTGAAGCTTTCTTT. The encoded protein is CASSPLQPAEAFF.

This clone was observed a single time. The chain recombines TRBV5-1 with TRBJ1-6; D possibly corresponds to TRBD1 (6 bases). The CDR3 contains 16 residues. CDR1 and CDR2 from the germline V gene are SGHRS and YFSETQ. Trimming cost V 0 bases and J 5 bases, with 12 bases left between them. CDR3 in amino acids: CASSLASQGNNSPLHF. Here the CDR3 DNA reads TGCGCCAGCAGCTTGGCGTCGCAGGGGAATAATTCACCCCTCCACTTT. The full variable domain, rest sourced from reference TRBV5-1 and TRBJ1-6, is KAGVTQTPRYLIKTRGQQVTLSCSPISGHRSVSWYQQTPGQGLQFLFEYFSETQRNKGNFPGRFSGRQFSNSRSEMNVSTLELGDSALYLCASSLASQGNNSPLHFGNGTRLTVT.

This sequence joins TRBV30 and TRBJ2-1; D uncertain. Germline assignment: CDR1 GTSNPN and CDR2 SVGIG (reference sequence). The CDR3 is 15 amino acids. The V gene lost 2 bases and the J gene lost 1 base, with 12 bases spanning the gap. CDR3 in DNA: TGTGCCTGGAGTCCCCTCCAAGTATCCTACAATGAGCAGTTCTTC. Protein: CAWSPLQVSYNEQFF. Variable domain in full (rest from reference TRBV30 and TRBJ2-1): SQTIHQWPATLVQPVGSPLSLECTVEGTSNPNLYWYRQAAGRGLQLLFYSVGIGQISSEVPQNLSASRPQDRQFILSSKKLLLSDSGFYLCAWSPLQVSYNEQFFGPGTRLTVL.

The chain employs TRBV14 and TRBJ1-6; D remains unclear. V lost 4 bases and J lost 6, with 10 bases in between. The CDR3 length is 14 residues. Germline V gives CDR1 SGHDN, CDR2 FVKESK. CDR3 nucleotides: TGTGCCAGCAGCCTTTGGCCCGTTAATTCACCCCTCCACTTT. Its translation is CASSLWPVNSPLHF.

The V call is TRBV29-1, the J call TRBJ2-3; D is perhaps TRBD2 (5 bases). Trimming took off 5 bases at V and 1 base at J, with 13 bases between the two ends. Germline lookup yields CDR1 SQVTM and CDR2 ANQGSEA. The CDR3 has 14 amino acids. In DNA form, the CDR3 reads TGCAGCGTTACCGGAGGCTACGGCACAGATACGCAGTATTTT. Translation: CSVTGGYGTDTQYF.

V is TRBV30 and J is TRBJ1-1, with D unresolved. There are 15 residues in the CDR3. Per the germline V gene, CDR1 is GTSNPN and CDR2 is SVGIG (reference sequence). The germline V and J ends were trimmed by 0 bases and 1 base, with 12 bases remaining between them. The CDR3 DNA sequence: TGTGCCTGGAGTGTGTTCTGGACCCCGAACACTGAAGCTTTCTTT. The encoded protein is CAWSVFWTPNTEAFF.

This clone was counted between two and nine times. CDR3 loop: CSVRDKRNTEAFF. The DNA for the CDR3 is TGCAGCGTCCGGGACAAAAGGAACACTGAAGCTTTCTTT. The chain couples TRBV29-1 to TRBJ1-1; perhaps TRBD1 as D (6 bases). Per germline, CDR1 SQVTM and CDR2 ANQGSEA. V shed 6 bases and J shed 1 base, with 12 bases lying between them. The CDR3 totals 13 residues.

CDR3 sequence: CASSQDRGTSGGGQYF. CDR3 nucleotides: TGTGCCAGCAGCCAGGATAGGGGGACTAGCGGGGGAGGCCAGTATTTT. This rearrangement joins TRBV4-2 to TRBJ2-3; TRBD2 matches 14 bases. Germline V gives CDR1 LGHNA, CDR2 YNFKEQ. With 3 bases clipped from V and 12 bases from J, the junction kept 11 bases outside the gene matches. The CDR3 totals 16 residues.

This clone was seen only once. The chain has TRBV6-6 and TRBJ2-5; TRBD2 agrees at 13 bases. V shed 6 bases, J shed 8 bases, and the junction held 12 bases outside the gene matches. The CDR3 contains 16 residues. Germline V gives CDR1 MNHNY, CDR2 SVGAGI (reference sequence). The DNA of the CDR3 is TGTGCCAGCAGCGTGACTAGCGGGGGGCCCGGGACAACCCAGTACTTC. This translates into CASSVTSGGPGTTQYF.

This clone appeared a few times. This chain connects TRBV10-3 to TRBJ2-5; maybe TRBD1 (7 bases). V lost 6 bases to trimming and J lost 2 bases, with 10 bases between them. Germline V gives CDR1 ENHRY, CDR2 SYGVKD. The CDR3 spans 13 residues. In DNA, the CDR3 is TGTGCCATCAGGGGGGGACAGCAAGAGACCCAGTACTTC. Protein product: CAIRGGQQETQYF.

V and J are TRBV29-1 and TRBJ2-3; 7 bases agree with TRBD2. Germline CDR1 reads SQVTM; CDR2 reads ANQGSEA. This CDR3 spans 12 amino acids. V shed 7 bases and J 7 bases; nucleotides not matched to a gene: 8. The CDR3 coding sequence is TGCAGCGGGCTATCGGGACTACATACGCAGTATTTT. Translation gives CSGLSGLHTQYF.

V gene TRBV7-6 combines with J gene TRBJ1-1; 8 bases fit TRBD1. Per the germline V gene, CDR1 is SGHVS and CDR2 is FNYEAQ. V was clipped by 5 bases and J by 0 bases; unmatched bases: 14. The CDR3 has 18 amino acids. DNA for the CDR3: TGTGCCAGCAGCCCACTAAGCGACAGGGGCGTTCTGAACACTGAAGCTTTCTTT. Protein product: CASSPLSDRGVLNTEAFF. Combining the CDR3 with reference TRBV7-6 and TRBJ1-1 gives the whole variable domain GAGVSQSPRYKVTKRGQDVALRCDPISGHVSLYWYRQALGQGPEFLTYFNYEAQQDKSGLPNDRFSAERPEGSISTLTIQRTEQRDSAMYRCASSPLSDRGVLNTEAFFGQGTRLTVV.

The chain couples TRBV19 to TRBJ2-5, with 12 bases lining up with TRBD2. Losses at the gene ends were 6 bases for V and 3 bases for J; bases not matched to a gene: 5. The CDR3 has 15 residues. Germline V lookup: CDR1 LNHDA, CDR2 SQIVND (reference sequence). The CDR3 DNA reads TGTGCCAGTAGCAGACTAGCGGGAGATGAAGAGACCCAGTACTTC. This encodes CASSRLAGDEETQYF.